These 2 T cell receptor beta chains share one sample of origin, sequenced in a study of blood T cell repertoires in COVID-19. Libraries were prepared by immunoSEQ multiplex PCR; TCRdb keeps only in-frame clonotypes and omits some of them. The sample has 250,000 to 350,000 clones, approximately 86% seen once. Sequencing was carried out using peripheral blood. The receptor set was obtained from a woman aged 25-40 years who had recovered from COVID-19.

V is TRBV28 and J is TRBJ2-7, with 8 bases that match TRBD1. After removal of 6 bases from V and 7 bases from J, the junction contained 8 bases not matched to a gene. This CDR3 comprises 13 residues. The germline CDR1 and CDR2 sequences are MDHEN and SYDVKM. The CDR3: CASSLDRVEEQYF. CDR3 sequence (DNA): TGTGCCAGCAGCCTGGACAGGGTGGAGGAGCAGTACTTC.

The rearrangement uses TRBV4-3 and TRBJ2-2, with no clear D. Per the germline V gene, CDR1 is LGHNA and CDR2 is YSLEER. This CDR3 comprises 14 residues. Trimming pared 5 bases from V and 6 bases from J, leaving 13 bases between. CDR3 nucleotide sequence: TGCGCCAGCAGCGCTTTCACGGCGGCCGGGGAGCTGTTTTTT. Its translation: CASSAFTAAGELFF.